The TCR beta chain described here comes from a study of PD-1 blockade in classical Hodgkin lymphoma. The study, taken as a whole, reports: Complete responders entered with baseline diversity on par with newly diagnosed patients, the results showed. Newly diagnosed patients were reported to start with lower TCR diversity than healthy donors. Why repertoires differed is undefined; disease activity or prior therapy possibly contributed.

Assay used: immunoSEQ multiplex PCR; TCRdb lists only in-frame clones, some missing. The sample has tens of thousands of clones, roughly 87% seen once. All the patients suffered relapse after autologous stem cell transplantation, and brentuximab vedotin exposure differed. Complete response, partial response or progressive disease made up the best responses. The CDR3 consists of 16 residues. V lost 4 bases, J lost 0 bases, and 13 bases lay in between. CDR1 SNHLY and CDR2 FYNNEI come from the germline V gene. This clone was seen just once. Its antigen is as yet unknown. The TCR was taken from a human donor with classical Hodgkin lymphoma. Here the sequenced sample was peripheral blood mononuclear cells (PBMCs), taken before the second cycle of nivolumab. This sequence joins TRBV2 and TRBJ2-1; weak D call: TRBD2 (5 bases). CDR3 sequence reads: CASSGPQRSSYNEQFF. In DNA form, the CDR3 reads TGTGCCAGCAGTGGGCCCCAGCGGAGCTCCTACAATGAGCAGTTCTTC.